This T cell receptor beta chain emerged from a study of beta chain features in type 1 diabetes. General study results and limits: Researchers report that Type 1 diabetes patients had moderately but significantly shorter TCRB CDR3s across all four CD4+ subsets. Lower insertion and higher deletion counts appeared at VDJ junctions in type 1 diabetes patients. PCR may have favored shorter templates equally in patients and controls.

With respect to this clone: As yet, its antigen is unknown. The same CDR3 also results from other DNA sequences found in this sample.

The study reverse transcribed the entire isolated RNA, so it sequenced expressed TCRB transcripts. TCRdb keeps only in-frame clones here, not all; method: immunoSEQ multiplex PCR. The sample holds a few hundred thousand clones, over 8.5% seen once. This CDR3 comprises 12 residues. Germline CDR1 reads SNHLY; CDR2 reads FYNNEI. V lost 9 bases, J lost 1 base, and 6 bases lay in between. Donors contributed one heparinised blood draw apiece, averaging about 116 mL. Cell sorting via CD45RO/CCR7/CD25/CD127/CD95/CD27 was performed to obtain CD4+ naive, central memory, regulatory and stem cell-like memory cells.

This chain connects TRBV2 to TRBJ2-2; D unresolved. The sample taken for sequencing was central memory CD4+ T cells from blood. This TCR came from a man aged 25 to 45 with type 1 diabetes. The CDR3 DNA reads TGTGCCAGTCGTTTGAACACCGGGGAGCTGTTTTTT. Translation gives CASRLNTGELFF.